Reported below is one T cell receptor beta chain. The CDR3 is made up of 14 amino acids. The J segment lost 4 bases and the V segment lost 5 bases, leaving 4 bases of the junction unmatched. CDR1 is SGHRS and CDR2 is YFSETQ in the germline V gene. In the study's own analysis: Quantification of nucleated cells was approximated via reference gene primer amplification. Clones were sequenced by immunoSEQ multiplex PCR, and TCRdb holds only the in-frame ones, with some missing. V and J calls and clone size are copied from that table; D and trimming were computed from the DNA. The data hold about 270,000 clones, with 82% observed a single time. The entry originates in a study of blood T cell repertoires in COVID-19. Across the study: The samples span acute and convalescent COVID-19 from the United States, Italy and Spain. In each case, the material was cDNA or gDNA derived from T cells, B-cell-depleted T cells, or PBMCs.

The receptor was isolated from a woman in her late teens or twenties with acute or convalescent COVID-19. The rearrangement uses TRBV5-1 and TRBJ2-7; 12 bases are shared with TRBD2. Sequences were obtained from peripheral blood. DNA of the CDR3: TGCGCCAGCAGTTGGACTAGCGGGGCTTACGAGCAGTACTTC. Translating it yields CASSWTSGAYEQYF.